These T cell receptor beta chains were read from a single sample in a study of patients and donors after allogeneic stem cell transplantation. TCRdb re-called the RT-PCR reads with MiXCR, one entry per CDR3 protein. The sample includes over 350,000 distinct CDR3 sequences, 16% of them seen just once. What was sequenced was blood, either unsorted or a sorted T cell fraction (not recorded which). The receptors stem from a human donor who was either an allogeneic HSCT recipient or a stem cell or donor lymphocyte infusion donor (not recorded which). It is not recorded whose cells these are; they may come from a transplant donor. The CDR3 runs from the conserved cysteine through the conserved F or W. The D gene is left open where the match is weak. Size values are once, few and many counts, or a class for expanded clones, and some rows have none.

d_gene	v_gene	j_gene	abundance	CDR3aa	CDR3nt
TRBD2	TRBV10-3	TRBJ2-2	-	CASAGDSVTGELFF	TGTGCCTCCGCGGGGGATAGCGTGACCGGGGAGCTGTTTTTT
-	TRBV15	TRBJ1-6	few	CATSRVTVNSPLHF	TGTGCCACCAGCAGAGTTACAGTTAATTCACCCCTCCACTTT
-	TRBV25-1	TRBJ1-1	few	CASSEYNGREETEAFF	TGTGCCAGCAGTGAATATAACGGCAGGGAGGAGACTGAAGCTTTCTTT
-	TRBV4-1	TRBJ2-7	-	CASSHPSGGGEQYF	TGCGCCAGCAGCCACCCATCCGGGGGTGGCGAGCAGTACTTC
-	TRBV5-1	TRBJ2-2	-	CASRGQLTGELFF	TGCGCCAGCAGAGGGCAACTCACCGGGGAGCTGTTTTTT
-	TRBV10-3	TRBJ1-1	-	CAISESGAAFF	TGTGCCATCAGTGAGTCTGGGGCGGCTTTCTTT
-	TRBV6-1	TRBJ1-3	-	CASSDQTAGGNTIYF	TGTGCCAGCAGTGACCAGACTGCGGGAGGAAACACCATATATTTT
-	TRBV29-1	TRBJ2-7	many	CSVANQGEQYF	TGCAGCGTCGCAAACCAGGGGGAGCAGTACTTC
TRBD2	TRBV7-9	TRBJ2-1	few	CASSPYPAGGNEQFF	TGTGCCAGCAGCCCATACCCAGCGGGAGGGAATGAGCAGTTCTTC
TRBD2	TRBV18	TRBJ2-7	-	CASSPLADSYEQYF	TGTGCCAGCTCCCCACTAGCGGACTCCTACGAGCAGTACTTC
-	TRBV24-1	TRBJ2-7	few	CATSDFRGYEQYF	TGTGCCACCAGTGATTTTCGGGGCTACGAGCAGTACTTC
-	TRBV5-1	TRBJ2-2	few	CASRRETGELFF	TGCGCCAGCAGAAGGGAAACCGGGGAGCTGTTTTTT
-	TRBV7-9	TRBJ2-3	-	CASSFRAGTDTQYF	TGTGCCAGCAGCTTTAGGGCCGGCACAGATACGCAGTATTTT
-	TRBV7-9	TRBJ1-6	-	CASSLPLLTLHF	TGTGCCAGCAGCTTACCACTCTTGACCCTCCACTTT
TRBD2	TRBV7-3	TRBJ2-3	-	CASSLAGTSNTDTQYF	TGTGCCAGCAGCTTAGCCGGGACTAGTAACACAGATACGCAGTATTTT
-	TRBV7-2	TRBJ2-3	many	CASSLVLANTDTQYF	TGTGCCAGCAGCTTAGTGCTAGCGAACACAGATACGCAGTATTTT
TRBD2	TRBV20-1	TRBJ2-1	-	CSATHREILAGGHEQFF	TGCAGTGCTACCCATCGCGAGATCCTAGCGGGGGGGCATGAGCAGTTCTTC
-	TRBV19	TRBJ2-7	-	CASSIGYSSTYEQYF	TGTGCCAGTAGTATAGGATACAGCAGTACCTACGAGCAGTACTTC
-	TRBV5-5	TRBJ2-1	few	CASSLGVVAEQFF	TGTGCCAGCAGCTTGGGGGTAGTGGCTGAGCAGTTCTTC
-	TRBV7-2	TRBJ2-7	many	CASSLTGAFSYEQYF	TGTGCCAGCAGCTTAACCGGGGCCTTCTCCTACGAGCAGTACTTC
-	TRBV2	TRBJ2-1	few	CASSDHGGEQFF	TGTGCCAGCAGTGACCATGGCGGAGAGCAGTTCTTC
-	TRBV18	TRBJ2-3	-	CASSPLASRDTQYF	TGTGCCAGCTCACCATTGGCCTCTCGAGATACGCAGTATTTT
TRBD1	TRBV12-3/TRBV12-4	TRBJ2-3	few	CASSRGSGTGVTTDTQYF	TGTGCCAGCAGTCGAGGTAGTGGGACAGGGGTGACCACAGATACGCAGTATTTT
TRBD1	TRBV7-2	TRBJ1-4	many	CASKGQGTTNEKLFF	TGTGCCAGCAAGGGACAGGGAACAACTAATGAAAAACTGTTTTTT
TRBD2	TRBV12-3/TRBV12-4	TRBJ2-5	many	CASGGTTKTQYF	TGTGCCAGCGGCGGGACTACCAAGACCCAGTACTTC
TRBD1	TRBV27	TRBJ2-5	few	CASRPTGGRETQYF	TGTGCCAGCAGACCGACAGGGGGCCGGGAGACCCAGTACTTC
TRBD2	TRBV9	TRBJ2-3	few	CASSVSGVVPDTQYF	TGTGCCAGCAGCGTAAGCGGGGTCGTGCCAGATACGCAGTATTTT
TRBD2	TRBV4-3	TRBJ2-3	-	CASSPLGRGGYDTQYF	TGCGCCAGCAGCCCCCTGGGGCGGGGGGGCTACGATACGCAGTATTTT
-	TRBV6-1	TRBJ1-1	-	CASLRDRGTEAFF	TGTGCCAGCCTTCGGGATAGGGGCACTGAAGCTTTCTTT